This T cell receptor beta chain was identified during a study of PD-1 blockade in mismatch repair-deficient tumors. The assay was immunoSEQ multiplex PCR, and TCRdb's table has in-frame clones only and misses some. The table records tens of thousands of clones, about nine tenths of them present only once. The V and J ends lost 4 bases and 7 bases, in that order; junction bases with no gene match: 6. The CDR3 contains 13 residues. CDR1 and CDR2 from the germline V gene are SGHTA and FQGNSA. V gene TRBV7-2 combines with J gene TRBJ1-1, with 7 bases aligning to TRBD1. The specimen comprised peripheral blood, sampled 52 weeks after starting pembrolizumab. The receptor was isolated from an adult with mismatch repair-deficient cancer. CDR3 nucleotides: TGTGCCAGCAGCTCCCGTACAGGGGTTGAAGCTTTCTTT. Translation: CASSSRTGVEAFF. The variable domain in full, completed from reference TRBV7-2 and TRBJ1-1, reads GAGVSQSPSNKVTEKGKDVELRCDPISGHTALYWYRQSLGQGLEFLIYFQGNSAPDKSGLPSDRFSAERTGGSVSTLTIQRTQQEDSAVYLCASSSRTGVEAFFGQGTRLTVV.